These T cell receptor beta chains were read from a single sample in a study of T cell responses to AZD1222 COVID-19 vaccine. This table comes from immunoSEQ multiplex PCR, and its TCRdb copy is limited to in-frame clones, with some not included. The top ten clones hold 17% of a sample with about 66,000 clones, roughly nine tenths of them seen once. The source was peripheral blood, collected on day 0 of AZD1222 vaccination. These receptors came from an adult in good health. Both conserved end residues are part of each CDR3. D genes are given only for firm matches. Clone size, where shown, is once, few, many, or a class for clones that have expanded.

v_gene,abundance,j_gene,d_gene,CDR3nt,CDR3aa
TRBV10-3,NA,TRBJ2-5,TRBD1,TGTGCGACCGAAACGGGACAGGGAGGCCAAGAGACCCAGTACTTC,CATETGQGGQETQYF
TRBV6-5,few,TRBJ1-1,TRBD1,TGTGCCAGCAGTTATGGCAACAGGGGGCTAAACACTGAAGCTTTCTTT,CASSYGNRGLNTEAFF
TRBV5-8,NA,TRBJ1-3,NA,TGTGCCAGCAGCCGACTCCAGGGGAACACCATATATTTT,CASSRLQGNTIYF
TRBV5-1,NA,TRBJ2-7,TRBD2,TGCGCCAGCAGCTTGGCGGCTAGCGGGGGGACCTTCTCCTACGAGCAGTACTTC,CASSLAASGGTFSYEQYF
TRBV6-5,NA,TRBJ2-2,NA,TGTGCCAGCAAGGAGGGGGTACCCGGGGAGCTGTTTTTT,CASKEGVPGELFF
TRBV19,NA,TRBJ2-3,TRBD1,TGTGCCAGTAGTGTCTCTCACCCGGGACAGGGGATCCCAGATACGCAGTATTTT,CASSVSHPGQGIPDTQYF
TRBV15,NA,TRBJ2-4,NA,TGTGCCACCAGCAGAGTTGGGGGCGGCGGGAAAGTAGGAAACATTCAGTACTTC,CATSRVGGGGKVGNIQYF
TRBV5-1,NA,TRBJ2-1,TRBD2,TGCGCCAGCAGCCTCCTCACTAGCGGGAGCGTGAATGAGCAGTTCTTC,CASSLLTSGSVNEQFF
TRBV11-3,NA,TRBJ2-3,TRBD2,TGTGCCAGCAGCCCCGGACTAGCGGGGGATACGCAGTATTTT,CASSPGLAGDTQYF
TRBV7-9,NA,TRBJ2-5,NA,TGTGCCAGCAGCTTAGATGTAGCACGGAAGTACTTC,CASSLDVARKYF
TRBV30,NA,TRBJ1-1,TRBD1,TGTGCCTGGAGTCTAGACAGGGTCACTGAAGCTTTCTTT,CAWSLDRVTEAFF
TRBV25-1,NA,TRBJ2-2,TRBD1,TGTGCCAGCAGTGAATATGGGCAGGGGGTGCGGAACACCGGGGAGCTGTTTTTT,CASSEYGQGVRNTGELFF
TRBV2,NA,TRBJ1-2,TRBD1,TGTGCCAGCAGTCCGCACCCGGACAGGGTAGATGGCTACACCTTC,CASSPHPDRVDGYTF
TRBV7-2,NA,TRBJ2-1,NA,TGTGCCAGCAGCTCGGCGTCGAGCTCCTACAATGAGCAGTTCTTC,CASSSASSSYNEQFF
TRBV11-2,NA,TRBJ2-1,TRBD2,TGTGCCAGCAGCCTGCGGGGGCGGGGGGGAATTAATGAGCAGTTCTTC,CASSLRGRGGINEQFF
TRBV27,few,TRBJ2-5,TRBD2,TGTGCCAGCAGTTTATCCCCGGACGGACTAGCGGGGGGGTCCCAGTACTTC,CASSLSPDGLAGGSQYF
TRBV5-1,once,TRBJ1-6,NA,TGCGCCAGCAGCCCCCCGGGGGCAAACTCACCCCTCCACTTT,CASSPPGANSPLHF
TRBV4-3,NA,TRBJ2-2,NA,TGCGCCAGCAGCCAAGTGCCCACAGGTAGCACCGGGGAGCTGTTTTTT,CASSQVPTGSTGELFF
TRBV6-5,NA,TRBJ1-6,NA,TGTGCCAGCAGTCTCACAGGGAAAAATAATTCACCCCTCCACTTT,CASSLTGKNNSPLHF
TRBV19,once,TRBJ2-4,TRBD2,TGTGCCAGTACTATCAGCGGGGCCGGAAATCAAAACATTCAGTACTTC,CASTISGAGNQNIQYF
TRBV5-1,NA,TRBJ2-7,NA,TGCGCCAGCAGCAGGGGTGGGGGAAGAGGGTCCTACGAGCAGTACTTC,CASSRGGGRGSYEQYF
TRBV5-1,NA,TRBJ1-1,TRBD1,TGCGCCAGCAGCTTTAAGACAGGGGGCACTGAAGCTTTCTTT,CASSFKTGGTEAFF
TRBV19,NA,TRBJ2-5,TRBD2,TGTGCCAGTAGTACCGGGACTAGCGGGAGGGCCGTGGAGACCCAGTACTTC,CASSTGTSGRAVETQYF
TRBV9,NA,TRBJ2-3,NA,TGTGCCAGCAGCCCATCGGGGGCTAGCACAGATACGCAGTATTTT,CASSPSGASTDTQYF
TRBV7-2,NA,TRBJ1-2,NA,TGTGCCAGCAGCTTCAGCGGGAGGGGCAGTGGCTACACCTTC,CASSFSGRGSGYTF
TRBV19,NA,TRBJ1-2,NA,TGTGCCAGTAGGGGTCCCCCAGGGCTTGAGCGGTATGGCTACACCTTC,CASRGPPGLERYGYTF
TRBV20-1,once,TRBJ1-4,NA,TGCAGTGCTAGTCGAGGGCAGATTAATGAAAAACTGTTTTTT,CSASRGQINEKLFF
TRBV19,NA,TRBJ1-1,NA,TGTGCCAGTAGTATGCGGACAGTGAGGGCTGAAGCTTTCTTT,CASSMRTVRAEAFF
TRBV29-1,NA,TRBJ2-3,NA,TGCAGCGTGGATCCCGACAGCACAGATACGCAGTATTTT,CSVDPDSTDTQYF
TRBV5-1,NA,TRBJ2-1,NA,TGCGCCAGCAGCTTAGACAGTTACAATGAGCAGTTCTTC,CASSLDSYNEQFF
TRBV2,once,TRBJ1-5,NA,TGTGCCAGCAGCACGGATGCTAATCAGCCCCAGCATTTT,CASSTDANQPQHF
TRBV6-5,NA,TRBJ1-1,NA,TGTGCCAGCAGTTACTCGTGGGGGACTGAAGCTTTCTTT,CASSYSWGTEAFF
TRBV7-2,NA,TRBJ1-3,TRBD1,TGTGCCAGCAGCTCAGTAACAGGGGTAGTTGGAAACACCATATATTTT,CASSSVTGVVGNTIYF
TRBV20-1,once,TRBJ1-2,NA,TGCGTAAGGGGTCCGGACGGCTACACCTTC,CVRGPDGYTF
TRBV4-1,NA,TRBJ2-3,TRBD2,TGCGCCAGCAGCCAAATAGCGGGGGGGCTGACGTCTACTAGCACAGATACGCAGTATTTT,CASSQIAGGLTSTSTDTQYF
TRBV7-3,NA,TRBJ2-1,NA,TGTGCCAGCAGCTTAATAGGGACTTCATACAATGAGCAGTTCTTC,CASSLIGTSYNEQFF
TRBV27,NA,TRBJ1-1,NA,TGTGCCAGCAGTTTATCCCCCATACCAGGGACTGAAGCTTTCTTT,CASSLSPIPGTEAFF
TRBV11-2,NA,TRBJ1-1,NA,TGTGCCAGCAGCAACCAGTGGAACACTGAAGCTTTCTTT,CASSNQWNTEAFF
TRBV19,NA,TRBJ2-5,NA,TGTGCCAGTAGTAGGGGTAGGGGCCCACAAGAGACCCAGTACTTC,CASSRGRGPQETQYF
TRBV9,few,TRBJ2-3,NA,TGTGCCAGCAGCGTAGGTGCCCTCACAGATACGCAGTATTTT,CASSVGALTDTQYF
TRBV19,NA,TRBJ1-2,NA,TGTGCCAGTAGTATAGGCGCTAACTATGGCTACACCTTC,CASSIGANYGYTF
TRBV10-3,NA,TRBJ2-4,NA,TGTGCCATCACCAACAGGGTTCAAAGTACACTTAACATTCAGTACTTC,CAITNRVQSTLNIQYF
TRBV6-5,NA,TRBJ2-5,NA,TGTGCCAGCACGCTCAGGAGTCAAGAGACCCAGTACTTC,CASTLRSQETQYF
TRBV5-1,NA,TRBJ1-1,NA,TGCGCCAGCAGCCCCGGGTCGACCGGGGTTCACACTGAAGCTTTCTTT,CASSPGSTGVHTEAFF
TRBV2,NA,TRBJ2-5,TRBD1,TGTGCCACCAGAGGGGACAGCGGCCAAGAGACCCAGTACTTC,CATRGDSGQETQYF
TRBV19,NA,TRBJ1-5,NA,TGTGCCAGTAGTATCGTCGGGGAGGCTCAGCCCCAGCATTTT,CASSIVGEAQPQHF
TRBV10-1,NA,TRBJ2-5,TRBD2,TGCGCCAGCAGTGAGTCGTACAGCGGGGAAGAGACCCAGTACTTC,CASSESYSGEETQYF
TRBV15,NA,TRBJ1-4,NA,TGTGCCACCAGCAGAGGGGAGGCGCTGTTTTTT,CATSRGEALFF
TRBV28,NA,TRBJ1-6,TRBD1,TGTGCCAGCAGTCCGGGACAGTATAATTCACCCCTCCACTTT,CASSPGQYNSPLHF